The clone carrying this T cell receptor beta chain was recorded at least ten times. Its antigen remains unknown. The TCR alpha and TCR beta cDNA libraries, bearing sample barcodes and UMIs, were generated by 5'RACE using constant-segment primers. TCRdb used MiXCR to reprocess the 5' RACE reads, holding one entry per CDR3 protein. The sample lists about 560,000 distinct CDR3 sequences; 15% to 20% were seen once. The sample originates from a study of T-cell memory formation after mild COVID-19. Across the whole study: Largely donor-specific TCR clusters were found.

The CDR3 loop spans 14 amino acids. Germline CDR1 reads DFQATT; CDR2 reads SNEGSKA (reference sequence). J was trimmed by 3 bases and V by 5 bases; bases with no gene match: 10. Study-wide points: CD4+ bias marked clones expanding day 15 to 37, unlike balanced contracting clones. That cross-reactive memory joined was suggested by some responding clones appearing in pre-infection memory.

The sequence was collected from an adult woman who had mild COVID-19 (a few samples of this study predate the infection). Cell type and time point are not known. Specimen: PBMCs or a T cell subset sorted from them (not recorded which). The rearrangement links TRBV20-1 to TRBJ2-7; 7 nucleotides align to TRBD1. The chain's CDR3 is CSASPGTDNYEQYF. CDR3 in DNA: TGCAGTGCTTCTCCCGGGACAGATAACTACGAGCAGTACTTC.